Listed below are T cell receptor beta chains from one sample, sequenced in a study of Tregs in tolerant kidney transplant recipients. Produced via immunoSEQ multiplex PCR; TCRdb's table is partial and in-frame only. The table lists about 240,000 clones, approximately 83% of them singletons. The sequenced sample was CD4+ T cells from blood. The receptors shown here come from a human donor in good health. CDR3s include the opening cysteine and the closing phenylalanine or tryptophan. D genes are given only for firm matches. Some rows have no size entry. The others give once, few or many, or a class for an expanded clone.

>TRBJ2-7|TRBV4-1|TRBD2|NA
TGCGCCAGCAGCCAAGACTTAGCGGGAGCAGTCTACGAGCAGTACTTC
CASSQDLAGAVYEQYF
>TRBJ2-5|TRBV19|NA|NA
TGTGCCAGTAGTAGGGCGGGGCAACAGACCCAGTACTTC
CASSRAGQQTQYF
>TRBJ2-1|TRBV9|TRBD2|NA
TGTGCCAGCAGCGCAAGACTAGCGGGGGGGATCAATGAGCAGTTCTTC
CASSARLAGGINEQFF
>TRBJ2-1|TRBV11-2|TRBD2|once
TGTGCCAGCAGCGAGACTAGCGGGGGGATAAATGAGCAGTTCTTC
CASSETSGGINEQFF
>TRBJ2-3|TRBV5-1|NA|NA
TGCGCCAGCAGCTTGACCCGCCCGGGGAGCGCAGATACGCAGTATTTT
CASSLTRPGSADTQYF
>TRBJ2-7|TRBV11-2|NA|NA
TGTGCCAGCAGCGATGGTCTGGGTCCCGAGCAGTACTTC
CASSDGLGPEQYF
>TRBJ2-3|TRBV7-2|TRBD2|NA
TGTGCCAGCAGCCTGACTAGCGGGGGGTATGATACGCAGTATTTT
CASSLTSGGYDTQYF
>TRBJ2-1|TRBV5-1|NA|NA
TGCGCCAGCAGCTTAACAGGAACCTCCTACAATGAGCAGTTCTTC
CASSLTGTSYNEQFF
>TRBJ1-3|TRBV5-1|NA|once
TGCGCCAGCAGCTTCAACAGTTTCAGTGGTTCTGGAAACACCATATATTTT
CASSFNSFSGSGNTIYF
>TRBJ2-4|TRBV11-1|NA|NA
TGTGCCAGCAGCTACGCGGACTCAGCAGTATACTTC
CASSYADSAVYF
>TRBJ1-2|TRBV6-5|NA|NA
TGTGCCAGCTATCAGTTAAACTATGGCTACACCTTC
CASYQLNYGYTF
>TRBJ1-3|TRBV7-2|NA|NA
TGTGCCAGCAGCTTAGTTGGAACATCTGGAAACACCATATATTTT
CASSLVGTSGNTIYF
>TRBJ2-7|TRBV6-5|NA|NA
TGTGCCGGCAGGCAGGGTAAATCCTACGAGCAGTACTTC
CAGRQGKSYEQYF
>TRBJ1-3|TRBV28|TRBD1|NA
TGTGCCAGCAGATCAGGGGGGCTCTCTGGAAACACCATATATTTT
CASRSGGLSGNTIYF
>TRBJ2-1|TRBV7-9|NA|NA
TGTGCCAGCAGCGCGGACTTGATTTACAATGAGCAGTTCTTC
CASSADLIYNEQFF
>TRBJ1-5|TRBV6-1|NA|NA
TGTGCCAGCAGCGGCCAGACGTTTCAGCCCCAGCATTTT
CASSGQTFQPQHF
>TRBJ1-2|TRBV2|TRBD1|NA
TGTGCCAGCAGTGACAGGGGGCTAAATGGCTACACCTTC
CASSDRGLNGYTF
>TRBJ1-4|TRBV7-9|NA|NA
TGTGCCAGCAGCTCCGGACAGACTACTAATGAAAAACTGTTTTTT
CASSSGQTTNEKLFF
>TRBJ2-5|TRBV6-1|TRBD1|NA
TGTGCCAGCAGAGCGGACAGGGGGCTTCAAGAGACCCAGTACTTC
CASRADRGLQETQYF
>TRBJ1-1|TRBV5-1|NA|NA
TGCGCCAGCAGCTTGGCCCCCGGGAGAAGGACTGAAGCTTTCTTT
CASSLAPGRRTEAFF
>TRBJ1-6|TRBV5-5|NA|NA
TGTGCCAGCAGCCCCACTGCGAGTCGAGATTCACCCCTCCACTTT
CASSPTASRDSPLHF
>TRBJ2-5|TRBV29-1|NA|few
TGCAGCGTTGAAGCTGTGGAGGGGGACAAGACCCAGTACTTC
CSVEAVEGDKTQYF
>TRBJ2-3|TRBV29-1|TRBD2|NA
TGCAGCGAAACCTTAGCGGGAGGGCCCACAGATACGCAGTATTTT
CSETLAGGPTDTQYF
>TRBJ2-7|TRBV19|NA|NA
TGTGCCAGTAGTACCGGGAGCCCAGCTTCCTACGAGCAGTACTTC
CASSTGSPASYEQYF
>TRBJ2-7|TRBV6-1|TRBD2|NA
TGTGCCAGCAGTGATTCCGGGACTAGCGAATACGAGCAGTACTTC
CASSDSGTSEYEQYF
>TRBJ1-2|TRBV6-1|NA|NA
TGTGCCAGCACCTGGGGCGGTGACTATGGCTACACCTTC
CASTWGGDYGYTF
>TRBJ2-7|TRBV15|NA|NA
TGTGCCACCAGCAGAGAACTAGCCCTGTCTTACGAGCAGTACTTC
CATSRELALSYEQYF
>TRBJ1-2|TRBV5-4|NA|NA
TGTGCCAGCAGCTTGGAAGGGACGCGGCGGGGCTACACCTTC
CASSLEGTRRGYTF
>TRBJ2-7|TRBV5-1|TRBD2|NA
TGCGCCAGCAGCTCCGGACTAGCGGGAGTAACCGAGCAGTACTTC
CASSSGLAGVTEQYF
>TRBJ1-2|TRBV6-1|TRBD1|few
TGTGCCAGCATCATCGGCCAGGGGGTTAACTATGGCTACACCTTC
CASIIGQGVNYGYTF
>TRBJ2-3|TRBV13|TRBD2|NA
TGTGCCAGCAGCTTTTTCGGGGCGAGACTAGCGGGAGGATCGGGAGATACGCAGTATTTT
CASSFFGARLAGGSGDTQYF
>TRBJ2-3|TRBV18|NA|NA
TGTGCCAGCTCACCACGGCGGGGAGACCCAGATACGCAGTATTTT
CASSPRRGDPDTQYF
>TRBJ1-4|TRBV4-2|NA|once
TGTGCCAGCAGCCAAGATCAACTGCCAGGGTGGGAGGCAACTAATGAAAAACTGTTTTTT
CASSQDQLPGWEATNEKLFF
>TRBJ2-7|TRBV6-5|TRBD2|once
TGTGCCAGCAGTTACGCCCCGGGGGGACTGGGCGCGCAGTACTTC
CASSYAPGGLGAQYF
>TRBJ1-5|TRBV6-5|NA|once
TGTGCCAGCGGCGTAAACAGGAATCAGCCCCAGCATTTT
CASGVNRNQPQHF
>TRBJ2-7|TRBV6-1|NA|NA
TGTGCCAGCAGAGGAGAGGGTCGGCCATCCTACGAGCAGTACTTC
CASRGEGRPSYEQYF
>TRBJ1-2|TRBV19|NA|few
TGTGCCAGTAGTATAAGGACAGCTAACTATGGCTACACCTTC
CASSIRTANYGYTF
>TRBJ1-3|TRBV9|NA|NA
TGTGCCAGCAGCGTAGATAACAACCCCAACTCTGGAAACACCATATATTTT
CASSVDNNPNSGNTIYF
>TRBJ1-2|TRBV27|NA|NA
TGTGCCAGCAGTTTAGGGGCGGGGGGCAGCTATGGCTACACCTTC
CASSLGAGGSYGYTF
>TRBJ2-5|TRBV18|NA|NA
TGTGCCAGCTCAGGGACTCGATACCAAGAGACCCAGTACTTC
CASSGTRYQETQYF
>TRBJ1-2|TRBV5-1|NA|NA
TGCGCCAGCAGCTTGTTCCCCAGCGCTGACCTCTATGGCTACACCTTC
CASSLFPSADLYGYTF
>TRBJ2-7|TRBV11-2|TRBD2|NA
TGTGCCAGCAGCCCTACTAGCGGGGCCGTCTACGAGCAGTACTTC
CASSPTSGAVYEQYF
>TRBJ2-2|TRBV5-1|TRBD2|NA
TGCGCCAGCGAAGTGCAGGGCGGGGGCACCGGGGAGCTGTTTTTT
CASEVQGGGTGELFF
>TRBJ2-2|TRBV2|TRBD1|NA
TGTGCCAGCAGTTCGGACAGGGTGGGCACCGGGGAGCTGTTTTTT
CASSSDRVGTGELFF
>TRBJ2-1|TRBV6-1|NA|NA
TGTGCCATACTAAGAGGTTGGAATGAGCAGTTCTTC
CAILRGWNEQFF